This T cell receptor (beta chain) was sequenced for a study of blood T cells in healthy people across ages. It was with a sample-barcoded 5' primer and a J-beta primer mix that a second PCR of about 6 to 12 cycles was run. Carrying 12 random nucleotides, a template-switch adaptor labeled each individual cDNA molecule. TCRdb passed the 5' RACE reads through MiXCR, listing each CDR3 protein once. The profile covers around 620,000 distinct CDR3 sequences, with about 26% appearing a single time and 15% to 20% taken by the ten largest. Every sample gave at least 5 micrograms of total RNA when it was extracted. Findings and limits, study-wide: Unsorted PBMCs prevented conclusive naive versus antigen-experienced comparison.

CDR1 is ENHRY and CDR2 is SYGVKD in the germline V gene. The CDR3 consists of 14 residues. J was trimmed by 4 bases and V by 5 bases; bases with no gene match: 4. A single count supports this clonotype. The antigen remains unidentified. Sequencing was performed on blood. The genes are TRBV10-3 and TRBJ1-5, with 8 bases matching TRBD1. This TCR was recovered from an older woman in good health. The CDR3 region is CAISRTGLNQPQHF. The CDR3 bases are TGTGCCATCAGTAGGACAGGGCTTAATCAGCCCCAGCATTTT.